These 12 T cell receptor beta chains were all obtained from the same sample, sequenced in a study of blood T cells in healthy people across ages (dated by TCRdb to between 2014 and 2017). The library was built by means of 5' RACE. TCRdb records Illumina HiSeq 2500 as the sequencer. A second roughly 7 to 11 cycle PCR used a sample-barcoded 5' primer and a J-beta primer mix. The public reads were quality trimmed at Q25 with fastp and then assembled into clones with MiXCR by TCRdb, keeping productive beta chains. When rows share a CDR3 protein, they turn into one entry using the most common DNA and genes. This sample gives about 1,600,000 distinct CDR3 sequences in total; roughly 45% of them show up just once. The top ten constitute 7.9% of the sample. The specimen was blood. These receptors originate from a young woman in good health.

A word on this clonotype: At one boundary the junction diverges from the germline segment, which might be a read error. V gene TRBV10-3 combines with J gene TRBJ1-5, with D uncertain. CDR1 and CDR2 from the germline V gene are ENHRY and SYGVKD. The CDR3 length is 14 residues. CDR3 DNA: TGTGCCATCAGGGAGTCGGGCGGAGATCAGCCCCAGCATTTT. It encodes CAIRESGGDQPQHF.

The V call is TRBV29-1, the J call TRBJ2-1; 8 nucleotides line up with TRBD2. TRBJ2-7 matches the DNA end more closely, so the J call is doubtful. CDR3 length equals 16 residues. Germline V CDR1 and CDR2: SQVTM, ANQGSEA. This chain's CDR3 is CSVVLAGLSSYNEQYF. The CDR3 nucleotides read TGCAGCGTTGTCCTAGCGGGTCTTAGCTCCTACAATGAGCAGTACTTC.

This clonotype was seen a few times. The V and J genes are TRBV4-1 and TRBJ2-5; no clear D gene. V was clipped by 4 bases and J by 11 bases, with 26 bases between them. The CDR3 consists of 16 residues. CDR1 is MGHRA and CDR2 is YSYEKL in the germline V gene. The DNA of the CDR3 is TGCGCCAGCAGCCCGTGGGTAGCCTCCTTTTACAATGAGCAGTACTTC. Amino acid sequence: CASSPWVASFYNEQYF.

A note on this clonotype: A much larger clonotype is one base distant, so this may be a read error. The CDR3 DNA reads as TGTGCCAGCAGCCACCCAACCTACGAGCAGTACTTC. Encoded protein: CASSHPTYEQYF. The chain is built from TRBV3-1 and TRBJ2-7; D is ambiguous. CDR3 length: 12 amino acids. The V end was cut by 3 bases, the J end by 2 bases, with 5 bases between. The V gene's germline CDR1 is LGHDT and CDR2 YNNKEL (reference sequence).

The chain combines TRBV20-1 with TRBJ1-5; D is ambiguous. The CDR3 totals 13 residues. The V and J ends lost 6 bases and 0 bases respectively, with 9 bases between them. Germline V gives CDR1 DFQATT, CDR2 SNEGSKA (reference sequence). DNA of the CDR3: TGCAGTGCGAACAGCAATAGCAATCAGCCCCAGCATTTT. Residues: CSANSNSNQPQHF.

The J gene is TRBJ2-7, the V gene TRBV28; D possibly corresponds to TRBD1 (5 bases). V lost 3 bases, J lost 7 bases, and 22 bases lay in between. Germline V gives CDR1 MDHEN, CDR2 SYDVKM. This CDR3 has 16 residues. The DNA for the CDR3 is TGTGCCAGCAGTTTTGGGGCAGAGTGGTCCTACAATGAGCAGTACTTC. Its protein product is CASSFGAEWSYNEQYF.

In its sample, this clonotype was seen once. The rearrangement links TRBV14 to TRBJ2-1; TRBD2 matches at 11 bases. The CDR3 covers 14 residues. After removal of 4 bases from V and 15 bases from J, the junction contained 11 bases not matched to a gene. Germline lookup yields CDR1 SGHDN and CDR2 FVKESK. Written as DNA, the CDR3 is TGTGCCAGCAGCCTCCCCGGGACTAGCGGTTCCCCGTTCTTC. This codes for CASSLPGTSGSPFF.

The chain joins TRBV5-1 to TRBJ1-1; D possibly corresponds to TRBD1 (5 bases). Trimming removed 3 bases at V and 8 bases at J, with 20 bases between. This CDR3 is 15 amino acids long. Germline V gene data show CDR1 as SGHRS and CDR2 as YFSETQ. The CDR3 protein is CASSWASQGTGEAFF. The CDR3 coding sequence is TGCGCCAGCAGCTGGGCTTCGCAAGGGACGGGGGAAGCTTTCTTT.

This clonotype showed up just a few times. This chain connects TRBV7-8 to TRBJ2-2; D is ambiguous. V was trimmed by 3 bases and J by 7 bases, leaving 6 bases between them. In germline, CDR1 is SGHVS, CDR2 FQNEAQ. The CDR3 extends over 12 amino acids. The CDR3 spells CASSLIVGELFF. CDR3 bases: TGTGCCAGCAGCTTGATTGTCGGGGAGCTGTTTTTT.

This clonotype turned up a few times. The V gene is TRBV7-9, the J gene TRBJ2-2; D is undetermined. This CDR3 has 15 amino acids. The V gene's germline CDR1 is SEHNR and CDR2 FQNEAQ (reference sequence). V was trimmed by 0 bases and J by 6 bases, leaving 11 bases between them. The CDR3, as DNA: TGTGCCAGCAGCTTAGCGGGCTCCCGAGCCGGGGAGCTGTTTTTT. Its protein is CASSLAGSRAGELFF. The full variable domain, its missing parts supplied by reference TRBV7-9 and TRBJ2-2, is DTGVSQNPRHKITKRGQNVTFRCDPISEHNRLYWYRQTLGQGPEFLTYFQNEAQLEKSRLLSDRFSAERPKGSFSTLEIQRTEQGDSAMYLCASSLAGSRAGELFFGEGSRLTVL.

The rearrangement uses TRBV7-8 and TRBJ2-3; TRBD2 is a possible D gene (7 bases). V lost 6 bases and J lost 4, with 17 bases in between. This CDR3 is built from 15 residues. Germline CDR1 and CDR2: SGHVS and FQNEAQ. The CDR3 sequence: CASRPRGAGADTQYF. The DNA for the CDR3 is TGTGCCAGCAGGCCCCGGGGGGCCGGCGCAGATACGCAGTATTTT.

This clonotype was picked up a small number of times. The V gene is TRBV6-1, the J gene TRBJ1-2, with TRBD1 as a possible D gene (5 bases). V was pared by 8 bases and J by 7 bases, with 8 bases between. This CDR3 contains 10 residues. CDR1 MNHNS and CDR2 SASEGT come from the germline V gene. The CDR3 loop is CASGGFGYTF. CDR3 DNA sequence: TGTGCCAGCGGGGGTTTTGGCTACACCTTC.